The 31 T cell receptor beta chains below come from one sample, sequenced in a study of shared clonotypes between healthy human individuals. Assay used: immunoSEQ multiplex PCR; TCRdb lists only in-frame clones, some missing. The table shows 80,000 to 100,000 clones, with about 70% occurring only once. The source material was memory CD8+ T cells sorted from blood. Documented subset: CD45RO+ cells pooled with CCR7-negative TemRA cells. The source is a man between 25 and 39 years old in good health.

A single count supports this clone. The genes are TRBV6-1 and TRBJ1-5; a weak D match, TRBD1 (6 bases). The germline gives CDR1 MNHNS, CDR2 SASEGT. Trimming pared 3 bases from V and 5 bases from J, leaving 8 bases between. The CDR3 consists of 13 residues. The CDR3 bases are TGTGCCAGCAGTGAGTACAGGGATCAGCCCCAGCATTTT. This gives the protein CASSEYRDQPQHF.

A few counts support this clone. The gene calls are TRBV5-4 and TRBJ2-6; 10 bases match TRBD1. The CDR3 covers 13 residues. Germline CDR1 and CDR2: SGHNT and YYREEE (reference sequence). J was trimmed by 12 bases and V by 2 bases; bases with no gene match: 2. The DNA of the CDR3 is TGTGCCAGCAGCTTCGGGACAGGGGTCGTCCTGACTTTC. It specifies CASSFGTGVVLTF.

This clone has a handful of counts. The J gene is TRBJ2-7, the V gene TRBV5-7, with D perhaps TRBD1 (5 bases). TRBV5-7 is given ORF status, its function remaining uncertain. V was clipped by 4 bases and J by 3 bases, with 17 bases between them. CDR3 length equals 15 residues. CDR3 sequence (DNA): TGTGCCAGCAGCCTGTACAGGACCCGAGTCTACGAGCAGTACTTC. Encoded protein: CASSLYRTRVYEQYF.

This clone appeared a few times. This sequence joins TRBV28 and TRBJ2-1; 9 bases agree with TRBD2. The germline V gene has CDR1 MDHEN and CDR2 SYDVKM. With V trimmed by 8 bases and J by 3 bases, 8 bases remained unmatched. The CDR3 consists of 15 residues. The CDR3 sequence is CASVTREGGYNEQFF. The CDR3 coding sequence is TGTGCCAGCGTAACGCGGGAGGGGGGCTACAATGAGCAGTTCTTC.

The V call is TRBV29-1, the J call TRBJ2-3; 9 bases are a match to TRBD2. Germline CDR1 SQVTM, CDR2 ANQGSEA. There are 13 residues in the CDR3. After removal of 7 bases from V and 0 bases from J, the junction contained 2 bases not matched to a gene. This chain's CDR3 is CSASGTSTDTQYF. In nucleotides, the CDR3 is TGCAGCGCTAGCGGGACTAGCACAGATACGCAGTATTTT.

There are many counts of this clone. J is TRBJ1-4 and V is TRBV28, with 9 bases fitting TRBD1. The CDR3 loop spans 16 amino acids. V dropped 5 bases and J dropped 3; count of bases not matched to a gene: 7. CDR1 is MDHEN, CDR2 SYDVKM, per germline. CDR3 amino acids: CASSPDRGWANEKLFF. CDR3 bases: TGTGCCAGCAGTCCCGACAGGGGGTGGGCTAATGAAAAACTGTTTTTT.

This chain connects TRBV7-9 to TRBJ1-2; TRBD1 is a possible D gene (5 bases). CDR3 length: 14 residues. With 7 bases removed from V and 2 bases from J, the gap between germline ends came to 14 bases. Germline V gene lookup returns CDR1 SEHNR and CDR2 FQNEAQ (reference sequence). For the CDR3, the DNA is TGTGCCAGCACCGGGGCAGCGCTGAACTATGGCTACACCTTC. Translating it yields CASTGAALNYGYTF.

The rearrangement uses TRBV7-7 and TRBJ2-1; the match to TRBD1 covers 10 bases. The V gene end was trimmed by 5 bases and the J gene end by 6 bases; junction bases not matched to a gene: 4. Germline V gene sequence: CDR1 SSHAT, CDR2 FNYEAQ (reference sequence). The CDR3 consists of 14 residues. The CDR3 nucleotides are TGTGCCAGCAGCCCCTGGACAGGGGGCAATGAGCAGTTCTTC. This codes for CASSPWTGGNEQFF.

V is TRBV29-1 and J is TRBJ2-2, with D tentatively TRBD2 (5 bases). Trimming removed 5 bases at V and 5 bases at J, with 9 bases between. From germline, CDR1 is SQVTM and CDR2 ANQGSEA. This CDR3 contains 12 residues. The chain's CDR3 is CSVLLGTGELFF. The CDR3 DNA reads TGCAGCGTTCTACTAGGGACCGGGGAGCTGTTTTTT.

For the CDR3, the DNA is TGTGCCAGCAGCTTGGGGGACAGGGGTCCCTCCTACGAGCAGTACTTC. Amino acid sequence: CASSLGDRGPSYEQYF. V gene TRBV5-4 combines with J gene TRBJ2-7; the match to TRBD1 covers 10 bases. The CDR3 is 16 amino acids. CDR1 is SGHNT, CDR2 YYREEE, per germline (reference sequence). With V trimmed by 0 bases and J by 0 bases, 3 bases remained unmatched.

V usage is TRBV4-1 and J usage is TRBJ2-1; 7 bases agree with TRBD1. From germline, CDR1 is MGHRA and CDR2 YSYEKL. V shed 3 bases, J shed 8 bases, and the junction held 10 bases outside the gene matches. The CDR3 sequence is 15 residues long. The CDR3 here is CASSQTETGLDEQFF. For the CDR3, the DNA is TGCGCCAGCAGCCAGACAGAGACAGGGTTGGATGAGCAGTTCTTC.

The chain links TRBV29-1 to TRBJ1-1, with D perhaps matching TRBD1 (5 bases). V was pared by 6 bases and J by 11 bases, with 13 bases between. The CDR3 is 10 amino acids. In germline, CDR1 is SQVTM, CDR2 ANQGSEA. The CDR3: CSVGDRFAFF. CDR3 bases: TGCAGCGTCGGGGACCGTTTTGCTTTCTTT.

This clone came up a few times. The chain is built from TRBV29-1 and TRBJ1-1, with D perhaps TRBD1 (5 bases). The V and J ends lost 1 base and 5 bases respectively, with 17 bases between them. The CDR3 is 15 residues long. The germline V gene has CDR1 SQVTM and CDR2 ANQGSEA. CDR3 coding DNA: TGCAGCGTTGAAGCCCCCCCCGGGGGAGGGACTGAAGCTTTCTTT. This codes for CSVEAPPGGGTEAFF. The entire variable domain, with the rest obtained from reference TRBV29-1 and TRBJ1-1, is as follows: SAVISQKPSRDICQRGTSLTIQCQVDSQVTMMFWYRQQPGQSLTLIATANQGSEATYESGFVIDKFPISRPNLTFSTLTVSNMSPEDSSIYLCSVEAPPGGGTEAFFGQGTRLTVV.

The rearrangement uses TRBV28 and TRBJ2-7; no firm D call. CDR1 and CDR2 from the germline V gene are MDHEN and SYDVKM. Between the trimmed V and J ends, which lost 4 bases and 2 bases, there was a span of 24 bases. The CDR3 totals 18 residues. Written as DNA, the CDR3 is TGTGCCAGCAGTTCCACCGTATTCCAGGTTACATTTACCTACGAGCAGTACTTC. Its protein is CASSSTVFQVTFTYEQYF.

This rearrangement joins TRBV25-1 to TRBJ2-7; 10 bases are shared with TRBD1. This CDR3 is 16 amino acids long. Per the germline V gene, CDR1 is MGHDK and CDR2 is SYGVNS. V shed 3 bases and J 2 bases; nucleotides not matched to a gene: 7. The CDR3 sequence: CASSDGRTGGPYEQYF. The CDR3 region has the DNA TGTGCCAGCAGTGATGGACGGACAGGGGGACCCTACGAGCAGTACTTC.

V is TRBV28 and J is TRBJ2-5, with D unclear. Per the germline V gene, CDR1 is MDHEN and CDR2 is SYDVKM. Trimming took 5 bases from V and 5 from J, leaving 6 bases between them. CDR3 length equals 11 residues. The CDR3 DNA sequence: TGTGCCAGCAGTCCACGGGAGACCCAGTACTTC. Translated: CASSPRETQYF.

This clone has more than one count but fewer than ten. The chain uses TRBV6-5 and TRBJ2-7, with TRBD1 identical over 7 bases. Trimming took 8 bases from V and 2 from J; bases not matched to a gene: 3. The germline V gene encodes CDR1 MNHEY and CDR2 SVGAGI. This CDR3 spans 12 amino acids. The CDR3 region has the DNA TGTGCCAGCGGGGACAGCCCCTACGAGCAGTACTTC. This sequence encodes CASGDSPYEQYF.

The sample holds a few counts of this clone. This could be a read error, since a much larger clone is one nucleotide away. This sequence joins TRBV28 and TRBJ2-7, with a possible D match to TRBD2 (6 bases). V lost 6 bases and J lost 2, with 8 bases in between. This CDR3 spans 12 amino acids. The germline CDR1 and CDR2 sequences are MDHEN and SYDVKM. The CDR3 reads CASRGLAYEQYF. The CDR3 DNA reads as TGTGCCAGCAGGGGACTGGCCTACGAGCAGTACTTC.

The rearrangement uses TRBV29-1 and TRBJ1-5; tentative D call: TRBD1 (5 bases). V lost 7 bases and J lost 4, with 20 bases in between. Germline CDR1 is SQVTM and CDR2 is ANQGSEA. The CDR3 length is 15 residues. CDR3 residues: CSAALGVGGNQPQHF. The CDR3 nucleotides read TGCAGCGCCGCCCTCGGTGTGGGGGGAAATCAGCCCCAGCATTTT.

A word on this clone: Other DNA sequences in the same sample also yield this CDR3. This chain connects TRBV5-1 to TRBJ2-1; weak D call: TRBD2 (5 bases). With 1 base removed from V and 8 bases from J, the gap between germline ends came to 10 bases. Germline-derived CDR1 and CDR2 are SGHRS and YFSETQ. CDR3 length: 13 residues. Here the CDR3 reads CASSLTSSDEQFF. CDR3 nucleotides: TGCGCCAGCAGCTTGACTAGTTCGGATGAGCAGTTCTTC.

The chain uses TRBV7-8 and TRBJ1-5, with 7 bases matching TRBD1. CDR3 size: 16 residues. CDR1 and CDR2 from the germline V gene are SGHVS and FQNEAQ. The junction had 5 bases not matched to a gene; V was cut back by 1 base and J by 2 bases. The chain's CDR3 is CASSLGAGQGNQPQHF. DNA for the CDR3: TGTGCCAGCAGCTTAGGGGCCGGACAGGGCAATCAGCCCCAGCATTTT.

The rearrangement links TRBV7-9 to TRBJ2-1; D gene unclear. Trimming took 2 bases from V and 10 from J, leaving 9 bases between them. The CDR3 totals 12 residues. Germline V gene sequence: CDR1 SEHNR, CDR2 FQNEAQ (reference sequence). The CDR3 loop is CASSLIGEEQFF. The CDR3 coding sequence is TGTGCCAGCAGCTTAATCGGCGAGGAGCAGTTCTTC.

J is TRBJ1-3 and V is TRBV7-8; D call uncertain. Trimming removed 4 bases from V and 1 base from J, with 14 bases in between. The CDR3 runs to 16 residues. Germline V lookup: CDR1 SGHVS, CDR2 FQNEAQ. The CDR3 loop reads CASSSSFVDSGNTIYF. CDR3 nucleotide sequence: TGTGCCAGCAGCTCCAGCTTTGTGGATTCTGGAAACACCATATATTTT.

Concerning this clone itself: Being one base from a much bigger clone, this may be a read error. The identical CDR3 is also encoded by other nucleotide sequences in the sample. The chain combines TRBV10-2 with TRBJ1-2; D uncertain. Germline loops: CDR1 WSHSY, CDR2 SAAADI. This CDR3 spans 14 amino acids. Written as DNA, the CDR3 is TGCGCCAGCAGTGAGGACGGAGCTAACTATGGCTATACCTTC. This gives the protein CASSEDGANYGYTF.

This clone came up many times. In DNA form, the CDR3 reads TGTGCCAGCAGCTTCGCCGACAGGGAATACGAGCAGTACTTC. Protein: CASSFADREYEQYF. The V gene is TRBV5-4, the J gene TRBJ2-7; 7 bases are shared with TRBD1. Germline CDR1 reads SGHNT; CDR2 reads YYREEE (reference sequence). Unmatched junction bases numbered 6, after V lost 2 bases and J lost 4 bases. There are 14 residues in the CDR3.

This chain links TRBV28 with TRBJ2-6; D is perhaps TRBD1 (5 bases). Germline V CDR1 and CDR2: MDHEN, SYDVKM. The CDR3 has 16 amino acids. Trimming stripped 7 bases from V and 0 bases from J, with 13 bases between. DNA for the CDR3: TGTGCCAGCACCCTAGGGGCGACCTCTGGGGCCAACGTCCTGACTTTC. It encodes CASTLGATSGANVLTF. Filled out from reference TRBV28 and TRBJ2-6, the complete variable domain reads DVKVTQSSRYLVKRTGEKVFLECVQDMDHENMFWYRQDPGLGLRLIYFSYDVKMKEKGDIPEGYSVSREKKERFSLILESASTNQTSMYLCASTLGATSGANVLTFGAGSRLTVL.

This clone was observed once. The rearrangement joins TRBV6-6 to TRBJ2-7; 10 bases agree with TRBD1. Germline assignment: CDR1 MNHNY and CDR2 SVGAGI (reference sequence). The CDR3 consists of 14 residues. V trimming: 7 bases; J trimming: 0 bases; junction bases outside the gene matches: 3. In DNA, the CDR3 is TGTGCCAGCATTGGACAGGGGGTCTCCTACGAGCAGTACTTC. Amino acid sequence: CASIGQGVSYEQYF.

There are a few counts of this clone. The CDR3 nucleotides read TGCAGTGCTAACCGGGGGACCCAGTACTTC. The encoded protein is CSANRGTQYF. The gene calls are TRBV20-1 and TRBJ2-5; TRBD2 might be the D (5 bases). CDR3 length: 10 amino acids. Germline values: CDR1 DFQATT, CDR2 SNEGSKA (reference sequence). Deletions cut 4 bases from V and 7 bases from J, with 7 bases between.

The chain has TRBV27 and TRBJ1-5; TRBD1 aligns across 8 bases. The germline V gene encodes CDR1 MNHEY and CDR2 SMNVEV (reference sequence). The CDR3 is 17 amino acids. Trimming took 6 bases from V and 0 from J; bases not matched to a gene: 10. The CDR3 coding sequence is TGTGCCAGCAGCCGGACAGGGCTTTCTTATAGCAATCAGCCCCAGCATTTT. Amino acids: CASSRTGLSYSNQPQHF.

V usage is TRBV29-1 and J usage is TRBJ1-2; D uncertain. CDR1 is SQVTM and CDR2 is ANQGSEA in the germline V gene. V lost 8 bases to trimming and J lost 9 bases, with 22 bases between them. This CDR3 contains 13 residues. The CDR3 DNA reads as TGCAGCAGTCGGGGTTCTACCGGTTATAGCTACACCTTC. Protein sequence: CSSRGSTGYSYTF. Full variable domain (outside the CDR3, taken from reference TRBV29-1 and TRBJ1-2): SAVISQKPSRDICQRGTSLTIQCQVDSQVTMMFWYRQQPGQSLTLIATANQGSEATYESGFVIDKFPISRPNLTFSTLTVSNMSPEDSSIYLCSSRGSTGYSYTFGSGTRLTVV.

This rearrangement joins TRBV21-1 to TRBJ2-7. TRBV21-1 is noted as a pseudogene. The length of the CDR3 is 15 residues. The CDR3 DNA is TGTGCCAGCAGCAAAGAAGACAGGAGGGCCTACGAGCAGTACTTC. Translated, it gives CASSKEDRRAYEQYF.